This T cell receptor (beta chain) was sequenced during a study of blood T cells in healthy people across ages (dated by TCRdb to the mid-2010s). About the full investigation: In model experiments, roughly one uniquely barcoded TCR beta cDNA molecule per two T cells was captured by template switching. Donors were grouped into four age groups: young (average approximately 15 years), middle-aged (about 38), aged (about 60) and long-lived (around 80). Using the same blood draw, the study looked at two additional independent replicas of 1 million unique cDNA reads for two donors, one aged 18 to 30 and the other aged 80 or older. To track age-related changes in TCR beta repertoire diversity, the study relied on deep sequencing normalized with unique cDNA molecular identifiers.

In regard to this clonotype: Its antigen is unknown. Being one base from a much bigger clone, this may be a read error.

Receptor libraries were prepared by 5' RACE. TCRdb lists the instrument as Illumina HiSeq 2500. A second PCR of roughly 7 to 11 cycles was performed with a sample-barcoded 5' primer and a J-beta primer mix. Each TCR beta cDNA molecule received a unique molecular identifier from a template-switch 5' adaptor carrying 12 random nucleotides. Each sample yielded at least 2.5 million CDR3-containing paired-end reads. First-strand cDNA was synthesized from all RNA with the Mint cDNA synthesis kit, primed by a TRBC-specific oligonucleotide. Following uracil-DNA glycosylase treatment, all cDNA underwent a first 18-cycle PCR with the universal primers M1SS and BC2_uni_R. The study's own analysis went as follows. Normalization of each sample was performed by random selection of 1 million high-quality reads, each carrying a distinct molecular identifier. Reads with shared molecular identifiers were discarded instead of being binned into consensus sequences. MiTCR, with a Q25 quality threshold and the strictest error-elimination algorithm, was used for CDR3 identification, clonotype clustering and error correction. A nonparametric unseen species model with Euler transformation was used to estimate lower-bound total TCR beta diversity. TCRdb reanalyzed the raw reads on its own, using fastp at Q25 for trimming and MiXCR for clone calling, and kept in-frame beta chains. Entries that share a CDR3 protein sequence are merged under the most common genes and DNA. The V and J calls and clone size come from TCRdb's table, not from the authors' own analysis. For this sample the table gives about 930,000 distinct CDR3 sequences, of which 29% were detected only once. Roughly a tenth of the sample comes from the top ten.

The paper as a whole reports these results and caveats: Because donor CMV infection status was unknown, age-related changes in expanded clonotypes were potentially confounded. Total diversity estimates from one million sequenced T cells were considered lower bounds and underestimates. Observed TCR beta diversity per million T cells fell roughly linearly with age, and a significant reduction was already apparent by age around 40. Compared with the aged group, more naive CD4+ T cells, fewer expanded clones and increased TCR diversity were shown by the long-lived group, suggesting age selection. Since profiling was done on bulk unsorted PBMCs, naive and antigen-experienced compartments could not be conclusively compared. Observed TCR beta diversity correlated strongly with the percentage of naive T cells measured by flow cytometry.

The donors were roughly 39 Caucasian individuals from Russia, aged 6 to 90 years, who were systemically healthy. Each donor gave 9.5 to 10 milliliters of peripheral blood, drawn into EDTA-treated Vacutainer tubes. Ficoll-Paque density-gradient centrifugation was used to isolate PBMCs, with at least 7 million per sample. Total RNA was extracted from PBMCs with Trizol reagent, with at least 5 micrograms obtained per sample. Naive CD45RAhigh/CD27high T cell percentages were measured by flow cytometry on a PBMC aliquot from every donor. The CDR3 spans 15 residues, from the cysteine through the phenylalanine. Just the 45-base CDR3 DNA is kept, in frame starting at base 1. The germline V gene (reference sequence) provides CDR1 SEHNR and CDR2 FQNEAQ. This sample was also put to use in a study of T cells of mothers and their children. As the second paper documents: Nine systemically healthy Caucasian individuals served as donors, namely three mothers together with their six children. cDNA synthesis consumed the entire amount of extracted RNA, loaded at around 1.4 ug RNA in each 15 ul reaction. In the second PCR, sample barcodes and 2-4 random nucleotides were introduced via the M1S primer. Over 10 million TCR beta CDR3 reads came from each mother, compared with about 3 million reads from each child. TCR recombination output is similarly shaped by thymic selection in related and unrelated pairs, with a minor effect exerted by inherited differences. Normalized repertoire overlap was always found to be slightly, but never significantly, higher in related mother-child pairs than in unrelated mother-child pairs. With a sensitivity of around 97 clones per million clonotypes, no persistent microchimeric T cell clones were detected. To look for features that set related mother-child pairs apart from unrelated individuals, the researchers ran deep NGS to compare the TCR beta repertoires of mothers and children. On average, the children were approximately 11 +/- 4 years old, while the mothers were 40 +/- 4 years old. After adapters were ligated using NEBNext reagents, the libraries underwent 100+100 nt paired-end sequencing on an Illumina HiSeq 2000. To prevent cross-contamination, the mother and child libraries were prepared a month apart and were sequenced in separate runs. For each donor, somewhere between roughly 500,000 and 2,300,000 distinct TCR beta clonotypes were identified. Naive TCR beta clonotypes were estimated from low-frequency clonotypes matched to each donor's FACS-determined naive share, without sorting.

The sequenced material came from blood. This sequence originates from a woman aged 40 to 50 in good health. The rearrangement combines TRBV7-9 with TRBJ2-1; the central 11 bases match TRBD1. DNA sequence: TGTGCCAGCAGCGACGGACAGGGGGCCTACAATGAGCAGCTCTTC. Translated, it gives CASSDGQGAYNEQLF.